The 12 T cell receptor beta chains below were found in one sample sequenced in a study of response to subunit inactivated influenza vaccine. A single record per CDR3 protein comes from TCRdb applying MiXCR to the RT-PCR reads. The sample holds more than 700,000 distinct CDR3 sequences, 21% seen once. Sequencing used PBMCs from blood, obtained about 5 days after vaccination. Source of these receptors: a man aged 45-60 years who received an inactivated influenza vaccine.

The V gene is TRBV29-1, the J gene TRBJ2-1; 7 positions agree with TRBD2. CDR1 and CDR2 from the germline V gene are SQVTM and ANQGSEA. With 6 bases clipped from V and 4 bases from J, the junction kept 9 bases outside the gene matches. This CDR3 region has 14 residues. CDR3 sequence: CSVLRGSLYNEQFF. CDR3 nucleotides: TGCAGCGTACTACGCGGGAGCCTTTACAATGAGCAGTTCTTC.

V is TRBV7-9 and J is TRBJ2-3, with 9 positions matching TRBD1. Germline V CDR1 and CDR2: SEHNR, FQNEAQ (reference sequence). The CDR3 runs to 15 residues. V dropped 8 bases and J dropped 1; count of bases not matched to a gene: 7. This CDR3 reads CASGSRTGGTDTQYF. The CDR3 DNA follows: TGTGCCAGCGGCTCAAGGACAGGGGGCACAGATACGCAGTATTTT.

This clonotype was counted at least ten times. DNA of the CDR3: TGTGCCAGCAGCCTCCTTTCGGCGGTGCCTTACGAGCAGTACTTC. Protein product: CASSLLSAVPYEQYF. This chain links TRBV7-9 with TRBJ2-7; D gene ambiguous. Per germline, CDR1 SEHNR and CDR2 FQNEAQ (reference sequence). Trimming removed 5 bases at V and 4 bases at J, with 18 bases between. The length of the CDR3 is 15 residues.

This clonotype was counted between two and nine times. V is TRBV12-3 or TRBV12-4 and J is TRBJ2-3; D not resolved. The length of the CDR3 is 14 residues. Trimming pared 6 bases from V and 7 bases from J, leaving 17 bases between. The CDR3 nucleotides read TGTGCCAGCAGCCCAGATCGGTCCGCTAATACGCAGTATTTT. Protein product: CASSPDRSANTQYF.

The gene calls are TRBV5-1 and TRBJ1-2; 7 bases line up with TRBD1. V lost 0 bases to trimming and J lost 12 bases; unmatched junction nucleotides: 11. Germline CDR1 reads SGHRS; CDR2 reads YFSETQ. This CDR3 has 14 residues. The DNA for the CDR3 is TGCGCCAGCAGCTTGGCCCCCGGGACAGCGCCGGACACCTTC. As protein: CASSLAPGTAPDTF.

The rearrangement joins TRBV30 to TRBJ2-6, with D possibly being TRBD1 (6 bases). Germline V gene data show CDR1 as GTSNPN and CDR2 as SVGIG (reference sequence). This CDR3 has 15 amino acids. The V end lost 0 bases, the J end lost 4 bases, and 10 bases lay between the germline ends. CDR3 protein: CAWSVQGYGANVLTF. In nucleotides, the CDR3 is TGTGCCTGGAGTGTGCAGGGGTACGGGGCCAACGTCCTGACTTTC. Combining the CDR3 with reference TRBV30 and TRBJ2-6 gives the whole variable domain SQTIHQWPATLVQPVGSPLSLECTVEGTSNPNLYWYRQAAGRGLQLLFYSVGIGQISSEVPQNLSASRPQDRQFILSSKKLLLSDSGFYLCAWSVQGYGANVLTFGAGSRLTVL.

This clonotype was recorded a few times. This chain joins TRBV5-1 and TRBJ2-5, with TRBD1 matching 8 bases. V was pared by 0 bases and J by 1 base, with 5 bases of the junction left unmatched. The germline V gene has CDR1 SGHRS and CDR2 YFSETQ. The CDR3 is 16 amino acids. The CDR3 protein is CASSLATGEPQETQYF. In DNA form, the CDR3 reads TGCGCCAGCAGCTTGGCGACAGGGGAACCCCAAGAGACCCAGTACTTC.

The rearrangement joins TRBV5-1 to TRBJ2-1, with TRBD1 matching 9 bases. This CDR3 is built from 15 residues. Germline CDR1 SGHRS, CDR2 YFSETQ. Germline trimming cut 0 bases from V and 8 bases from J; bases unmatched to any gene: 6. In nucleotides, the CDR3 is TGCGCCAGCAGCTTGGGTGGGACAGGGAAACATGAGCAGTTCTTC. Translation: CASSLGGTGKHEQFF.

This clonotype was detected a few times. The chain employs TRBV4-1 and TRBJ2-6, with a possible D match to TRBD2 (5 bases). V was shortened by 0 bases and J by 2 bases, with 8 bases between the two germline ends. The CDR3 extends over 16 amino acids. The germline V gene encodes CDR1 MGHRA and CDR2 YSYEKL. CDR3: CASSQDGRAGANVLTF. Here the CDR3 DNA reads TGCGCCAGCAGCCAAGATGGGCGGGCTGGGGCCAACGTCCTGACTTTC.

The chain uses TRBV6-2 or TRBV6-3 and TRBJ2-7, with TRBD2 identical over 15 bases. V dropped 8 bases and J dropped 6; count of bases not matched to a gene: 2. The CDR3 length is 13 residues. The germline gives CDR1 MNHEY, CDR2 SVGEGT. The CDR3 here is CASWGLAGGEQYF. The CDR3, as DNA: TGTGCCAGCTGGGGACTAGCGGGGGGCGAGCAGTACTTC.

This clonotype was counted many times. The chain joins TRBV6-5 to TRBJ1-1; D is unresolved. Germline V CDR1 and CDR2: MNHEY, SVGAGI. CDR3 length: 15 residues. Trimming removed 4 bases from V and 0 bases from J, with 12 bases in between. CDR3 bases: TGTGCCAGCAGTTCACGGACGGATCTGAACACTGAAGCTTTCTTT. Translating gives CASSSRTDLNTEAFF.

This chain connects TRBV10-2 to TRBJ2-1; no definite D call. There are 14 residues in the CDR3. The V end was cut by 0 bases, the J end by 7 bases, with 10 bases between. Germline assignment: CDR1 WSHSY and CDR2 SAAADI. The CDR3: CASSESTPANEQFF. CDR3 bases: TGCGCCAGCAGTGAGTCGACTCCAGCGAATGAGCAGTTCTTC.